Reported below is one T cell receptor (beta chain). CDR1 is MNHNS, CDR2 SASEGT, per germline. The CDR3 runs 15 residues. Trimming took 6 bases from V and 1 from J; bases not matched to a gene: 6. This sample stems from a study of cytomegalovirus exposure and HLA in healthy donors. TCRdb's table, derived via immunoSEQ multiplex PCR, lists solely in-frame clones and lacks some. The sample shows a few hundred thousand clones, 70% to 90% of them seen only once. The specimen sequenced was PBMCs. The V call is TRBV6-1, the J call TRBJ2-3; 8 bases fit TRBD2. This TCR was sampled from a woman under 30 in good health and CMV-seronegative. As DNA, the CDR3 is TGTGCCAGCAGCTCAAGCGGGGGCGGCACAGATACGCAGTATTTT. This sequence encodes CASSSSGGGTDTQYF.